A selection of T cell receptor beta chains follows, all from one sample in a study of PD-1 blockade in classical Hodgkin lymphoma. Sequencing was performed with immunoSEQ multiplex PCR; in TCRdb, only in-frame clones are kept and a portion is missing. Of just over 60,000 clones in the sample, around 88% are singletons; the top ten hold under 15%. This material consisted of peripheral blood mononuclear cells (PBMCs), taken at baseline. These receptors all come from a human donor with classical Hodgkin lymphoma. Each CDR3 is given with its conserved first and last residue. Each record gives: D gene, clone size, J gene, V gene, CDR3 protein, CDR3 DNA. The D gene is left open where the match is weak. Clone sizes are given selectively: once, few, many, or a class where the clone is expanded.

>TRBD1|NA|TRBJ2-7|TRBV11-3
CASSLGGQGNHEQYF
TGTGCCAGCAGCTTAGGGGGACAGGGGAACCACGAGCAGTACTTC
>NA|once|TRBJ2-3|TRBV10-3
CAISVGTSSTDTQYF
TGTGCCATCAGTGTCGGGACGTCTAGCACAGATACGCAGTATTTT
>NA|NA|TRBJ1-5|TRBV19
CASSISGGSQPQHF
TGTGCCAGTAGTATCTCTGGGGGCAGCCAGCCCCAGCATTTT
>NA|NA|TRBJ1-2|TRBV6-5
CASRGGGFFYGYTF
TGTGCCAGCAGGGGGGGTGGATTTTTTTATGGCTACACCTTC
>TRBD1|NA|TRBJ1-1|TRBV10-3
CAISESRRDRGQGTEAFF
TGTGCCATCAGTGAGTCGAGGAGGGACAGGGGGCAAGGGACTGAAGCTTTCTTT
>NA|NA|TRBJ1-5|TRBV12-1
CASSFRVSGANQPQHF
TGTGCCAGCAGTTTTAGGGTATCAGGGGCCAATCAGCCCCAGCATTTT
>NA|NA|TRBJ2-3|TRBV10-1
CASSSDSPTDTQYF
TGCGCCAGCAGTTCGGACTCCCCCACAGATACGCAGTATTTT
>NA|NA|TRBJ2-5|TRBV7-2
CASSSREVVETQYF
TGTGCCAGCAGCAGCAGGGAGGTTGTGGAGACCCAGTACTTC
>NA|NA|TRBJ2-7|TRBV28
CASSFPKDRPSYEQYF
TGTGCCAGCAGTTTCCCCAAGGACAGACCCTCCTACGAGCAGTACTTC
>NA|NA|TRBJ1-4|TRBV5-8
CASSLGDTIGKLFF
TGTGCCAGCAGCTTGGGGGACACCATAGGGAAACTGTTTTTT
>NA|few|TRBJ2-7|TRBV30
CAWREGAGRREQYF
TGTGCCTGGAGAGAGGGGGCAGGGAGGAGAGAGCAGTACTTC
>NA|NA|TRBJ2-7|TRBV4-2
CASSLGGPYEQYF
TGTGCCAGCAGCTTGGGTGGGCCCTACGAGCAGTACTTC
>NA|NA|TRBJ2-5|TRBV21-1
CAGIGGTQYF
TGTGCTGGCATTGGGGGGACCCAGTACTTC
>NA|NA|TRBJ1-1|TRBV11-2
CASSPTRGNTEAFF
TGTGCCAGCAGCCCCACCCGGGGGAACACTGAAGCTTTCTTT
>NA|NA|TRBJ2-2|TRBV4-2
CASSQNLLGNTGELFF
TGTGCCAGCAGCCAAAATTTGCTAGGGAACACCGGGGAGCTGTTTTTT
>NA|NA|TRBJ2-7|TRBV10-1
CASDPALRGAGEQYF
TGCGCCAGCGACCCCGCACTTCGAGGGGCGGGAGAGCAGTACTTC
>NA|once|TRBJ1-6|TRBV6-6
CASSYSQTVYNSPLHF
TGTGCCAGCAGTTACAGCCAGACAGTCTATAATTCACCCCTCCACTTT
>TRBD1|NA|TRBJ1-4|TRBV7-9
CASSLRDRDEKLFF
TGTGCCAGCAGCCTCCGGGACAGGGATGAAAAACTGTTTTTT
>TRBD1|NA|TRBJ2-5|TRBV7-9
CASSPGTGIETQYF
TGTGCCAGCAGTCCTGGGACAGGGATAGAGACCCAGTACTTC
>TRBD1|NA|TRBJ2-1|TRBV9
CASSDDRGKQFF
TGTGCCAGCAGCGACGACAGGGGCAAGCAGTTCTTC
>NA|once|TRBJ1-1|TRBV11-2
CASSSLRQAGVPEAFF
TGTGCCAGCAGCTCCCTAAGACAGGCGGGGGTCCCTGAAGCTTTCTTT
>TRBD1|once|TRBJ2-7|TRBV27
CASSSTGTGGEGQYF
TGTGCCAGCAGTTCGACCGGGACAGGGGGCGAAGGGCAGTACTTC
>NA|NA|TRBJ2-5|TRBV7-2
CASSFRSDTQYF
TGTGCCAGCAGCTTCCGGTCCGACACCCAGTACTTC
>NA|few|TRBJ1-1|TRBV7-9
CASSSWEEAFF
TGTGCCAGCAGCTCTTGGGAAGAAGCTTTCTTT
>NA|NA|TRBJ2-7|TRBV11-2
CASSFAGRSGEQYF
TGTGCCAGCAGCTTTGCGGGGAGGTCTGGCGAGCAGTACTTC
>NA|many|TRBJ2-1|TRBV4-3
CASSQGWETMYNEQFF
TGCGCCAGCAGCCAAGGGTGGGAGACTATGTACAATGAGCAGTTCTTC
>TRBD1|NA|TRBJ1-1|TRBV7-8
CASSPDRGLDTEAFF
TGTGCCAGCAGCCCGGACAGGGGGCTAGACACTGAAGCTTTCTTT
>NA|few|TRBJ1-1|TRBV7-9
CASNQESEAFF
TGTGCCAGCAACCAAGAGAGTGAAGCTTTCTTT
>NA|NA|TRBJ2-3|TRBV6-5
CASGRMGTTDTQYF
TGTGCCAGCGGGAGGATGGGGACCACAGATACGCAGTATTTT
>TRBD2|NA|TRBJ2-5|TRBV10-3
CAISETSGLGETQYF
TGTGCCATCAGTGAAACTAGCGGGCTGGGGGAGACCCAGTACTTC
>NA|NA|TRBJ2-3|TRBV9
CASSVTSRTDTQYF
TGTGCCAGCAGCGTAACTAGCAGGACAGATACGCAGTATTTT
>NA|once|TRBJ1-2|TRBV30
CAWSVRGGGYTF
TGTGCCTGGAGTGTGCGGGGGGGAGGCTACACCTTC
>NA|NA|TRBJ2-2|TRBV29-1
CSVTLPRTGELFF
TGCAGCGTTACCCTCCCCAGGACCGGGGAGCTGTTTTTT
>NA|NA|TRBJ2-7|TRBV30
CAWNAASYEQYF
TGTGCCTGGAACGCGGCTTCCTACGAGCAGTACTTC
>TRBD2|NA|TRBJ2-5|TRBV2
CASSGGLAGLETQYF
TGTGCCAGCAGCGGAGGACTAGCGGGACTAGAGACCCAGTACTTC
>NA|NA|TRBJ2-7|TRBV15
CATSGYEQYF
TGTGCCACCAGCGGCTACGAGCAGTACTTC
>NA|NA|TRBJ1-4|TRBV18
CASSSDPRAFEKLFF
TGTGCCAGCTCATCAGACCCTAGGGCGTTTGAAAAACTGTTTTTT
>TRBD2|NA|TRBJ2-5|TRBV5-1
CASSLAGLAGVGTQYF
TGCGCCAGCAGCTTGGCCGGGCTAGCGGGGGTCGGGACCCAGTACTTC
>TRBD1|NA|TRBJ2-7|TRBV5-4
CASSLQGAYEQYF
TGTGCCAGCAGCTTGCAGGGGGCCTACGAGCAGTACTTC
>NA|NA|TRBJ2-1|TRBV28
CASSLHTFPLSYNEQFF
TGTGCCAGCAGTCTCCATACATTCCCTCTTTCCTACAATGAGCAGTTCTTC
>NA|NA|TRBJ2-7|TRBV6-5
CASSGTSTYEQYF
TGTGCCAGCAGCGGGACCTCTACCTACGAGCAGTACTTC